This T cell receptor beta chain was recorded in a study of cytotoxic CD8 clonotypes in ibrutinib-treated CLL. Overall study findings and caveats: Sampling times, which were not matched between the groups, differed between sustained-remission patients and progressing patients. The study found clonality rose at ibrutinib response, then fell toward baseline at progression. Among the clonotypes, public ones were uncommon and contracted or held stable on treatment.

The CDR3 consists of 13 residues. Deep sequencing aimed at 1 in 200,000 to 1 in 1 million T cells' resolution. Sequencing used immunoSEQ multiplex PCR; TCRdb keeps in-frame clones, though not all of them. The sample shows 100,000 or so clones, 45% to 65% of them seen only once. The count of this clone is one. Its antigen is currently unknown. The clonotype originates from a human donor with chronic lymphocytic leukemia. The sample consisted of PBMCs, taken after 24 months of ibrutinib treatment. The J gene is TRBJ1-4, the V gene TRBV1. TRBV1 is designated a pseudogene. The CDR3 DNA reads TGCACCAGCGGCCGACTGCCTAATGAAAAACTGTTTTTT. Translation gives CTSGRLPNEKLFF.